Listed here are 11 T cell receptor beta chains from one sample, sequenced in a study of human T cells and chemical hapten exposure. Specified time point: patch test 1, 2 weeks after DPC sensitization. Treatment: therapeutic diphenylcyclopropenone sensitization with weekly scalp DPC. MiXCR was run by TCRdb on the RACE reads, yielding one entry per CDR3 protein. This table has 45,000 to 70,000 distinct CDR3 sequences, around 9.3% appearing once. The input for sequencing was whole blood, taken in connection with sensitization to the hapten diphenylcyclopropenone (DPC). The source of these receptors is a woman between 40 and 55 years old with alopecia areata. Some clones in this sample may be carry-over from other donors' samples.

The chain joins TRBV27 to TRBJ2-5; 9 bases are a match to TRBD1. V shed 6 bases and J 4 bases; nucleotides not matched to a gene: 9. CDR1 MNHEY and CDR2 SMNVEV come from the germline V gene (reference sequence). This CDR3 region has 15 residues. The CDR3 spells CASRVQGAGVETQYF. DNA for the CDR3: TGTGCCAGCAGGGTACAGGGGGCGGGAGTAGAGACCCAGTACTTC.

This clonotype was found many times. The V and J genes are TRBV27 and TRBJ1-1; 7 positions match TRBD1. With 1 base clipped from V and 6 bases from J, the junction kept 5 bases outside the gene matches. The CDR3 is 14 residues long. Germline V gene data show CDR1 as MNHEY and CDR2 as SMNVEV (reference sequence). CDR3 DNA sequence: TGTGCCAGCAGTTTATGGGCCGGACAGGCTGAAGCTTTCTTT. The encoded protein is CASSLWAGQAEAFF.

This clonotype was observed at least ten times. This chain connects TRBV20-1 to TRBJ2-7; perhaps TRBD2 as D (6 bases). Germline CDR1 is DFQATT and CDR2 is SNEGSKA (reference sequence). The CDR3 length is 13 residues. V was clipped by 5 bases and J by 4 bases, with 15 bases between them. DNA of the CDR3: TGCAGTGCTCAGCCCCGTGGGGGGTACGAGCAGTACTTC. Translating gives CSAQPRGGYEQYF.

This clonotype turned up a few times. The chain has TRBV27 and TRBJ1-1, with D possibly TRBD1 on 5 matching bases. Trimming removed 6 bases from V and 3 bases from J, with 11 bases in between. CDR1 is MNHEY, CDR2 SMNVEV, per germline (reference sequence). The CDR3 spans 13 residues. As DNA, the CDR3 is TGTGCCAGCAGATTAATGGGGGACACTGAAGCTTTCTTT. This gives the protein CASRLMGDTEAFF.

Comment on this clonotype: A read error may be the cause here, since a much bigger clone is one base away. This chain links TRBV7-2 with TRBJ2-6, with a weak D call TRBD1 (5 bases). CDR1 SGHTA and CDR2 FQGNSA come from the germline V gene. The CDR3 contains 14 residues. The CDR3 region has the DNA TGTGCCAGCAGCTCCGATCCTGGGGCCAACGTCATGACTTTC. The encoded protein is CASSSDPGANVMTF.

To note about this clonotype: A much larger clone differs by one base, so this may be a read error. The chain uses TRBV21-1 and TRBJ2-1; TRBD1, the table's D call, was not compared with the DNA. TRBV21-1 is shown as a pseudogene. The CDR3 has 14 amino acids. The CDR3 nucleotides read TGTGCCAGCGGTATCCATGCCGGGAATAATGAGCAGTTCTTC. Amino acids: CASGIHAGNNEQFF.

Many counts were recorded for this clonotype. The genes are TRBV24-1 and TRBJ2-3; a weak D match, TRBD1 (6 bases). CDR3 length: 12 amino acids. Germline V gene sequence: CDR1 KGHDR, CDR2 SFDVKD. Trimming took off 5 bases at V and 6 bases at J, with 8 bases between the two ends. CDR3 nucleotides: TGTGCCACCAGTGCAGGGGAGGATACGCAGTATTTT. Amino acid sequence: CATSAGEDTQYF.

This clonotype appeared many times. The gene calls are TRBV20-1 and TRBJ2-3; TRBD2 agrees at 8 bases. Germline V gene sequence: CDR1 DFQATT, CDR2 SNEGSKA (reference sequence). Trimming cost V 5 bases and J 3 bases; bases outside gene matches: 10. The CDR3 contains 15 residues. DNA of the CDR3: TGCAGTGCTGGAGTCGGGGGGGCTGGAACAGATACGCAGTATTTT. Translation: CSAGVGGAGTDTQYF.

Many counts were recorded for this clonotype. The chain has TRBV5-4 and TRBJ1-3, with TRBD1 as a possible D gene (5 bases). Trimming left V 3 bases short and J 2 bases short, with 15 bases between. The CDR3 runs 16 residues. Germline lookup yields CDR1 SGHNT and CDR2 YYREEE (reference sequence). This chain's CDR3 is CASSYSQGGPGNTIYF. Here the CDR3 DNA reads TGTGCCAGCAGCTACTCCCAGGGAGGCCCTGGAAACACCATATATTTT. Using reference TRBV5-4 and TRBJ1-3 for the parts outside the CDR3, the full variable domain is ETGVTQSPTHLIKTRGQQVTLRCSSQSGHNTVSWYQQALGQGPQFIFQYYREEENGRGNFPPRFSGLQFPNYSSELNVNALELDDSALYLCASSYSQGGPGNTIYFGEGSWLTVV.

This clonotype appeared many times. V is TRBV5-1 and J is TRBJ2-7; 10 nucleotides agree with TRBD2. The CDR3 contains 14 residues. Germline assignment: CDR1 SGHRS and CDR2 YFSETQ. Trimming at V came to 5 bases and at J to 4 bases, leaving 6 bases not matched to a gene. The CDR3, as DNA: TGCGCCAGCAGTAGGACTAGCGGATTTTACGAGCAGTACTTC. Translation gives CASSRTSGFYEQYF.

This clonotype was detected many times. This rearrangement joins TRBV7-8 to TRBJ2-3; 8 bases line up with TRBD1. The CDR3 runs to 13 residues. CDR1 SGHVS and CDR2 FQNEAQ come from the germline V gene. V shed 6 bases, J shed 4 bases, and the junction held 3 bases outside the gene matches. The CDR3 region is CASRTGVPDTQYF. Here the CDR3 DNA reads TGTGCCAGCAGGACAGGGGTCCCAGATACGCAGTATTTT.